Shown below are 17 T cell receptor beta chains from a single sample sequenced in a study of blood T cell repertoires in COVID-19. Only in-frame clones appear in the TCRdb table, and some are missing; sequencing was by immunoSEQ multiplex PCR. The sample holds 40,000 to 55,000 clones, approximately 84% seen once. Sequences were obtained from peripheral blood. The receptors derive from a man aged 50 to 59 with active COVID-19.

The chain recombines TRBV28 with TRBJ1-1; TRBD1 is a possible D gene (5 bases). V shed 4 bases and J shed 3 bases, with 15 bases lying between them. Looked up from germline, CDR1 is MDHEN and CDR2 is SYDVKM. CDR3 length: 15 amino acids. CDR3 sequence: CASSSPEVRDTEAFF. The CDR3 nucleotides read TGTGCCAGCAGTTCCCCCGAGGTCAGGGACACTGAAGCTTTCTTT. Full variable domain (rest looked up from reference TRBV28 and TRBJ1-1): DVKVTQSSRYLVKRTGEKVFLECVQDMDHENMFWYRQDPGLGLRLIYFSYDVKMKEKGDIPEGYSVSREKKERFSLILESASTNQTSMYLCASSSPEVRDTEAFFGQGTRLTVV.

This clone is medium-sized within its sample. The chain combines TRBV6-1 with TRBJ2-7; D is perhaps TRBD1 (5 bases). Germline CDR1 reads MNHNS; CDR2 reads SASEGT. V was cut by 2 bases and J by 5 bases, with 16 bases left in between. CDR3 size: 15 residues. The DNA of the CDR3 is TGTGCCAGCAGTGAACCCCCAGCAGGGCCAGACGAGCAGTACTTC. This codes for CASSEPPAGPDEQYF.

This chain connects TRBV4-3 to TRBJ2-3, with 11 bases identical to TRBD2. The trim removed 1 base at V and 4 bases at J, leaving 7 bases unmatched. Germline V CDR1 and CDR2: LGHNA, YSLEER. This CDR3 contains 17 residues. CDR3 coding DNA: TGCGCCAGCAGCCAAGTAAAGACTAGCGGGGTGGCAGATACGCAGTATTTT. Translating gives CASSQVKTSGVADTQYF.

V is TRBV5-1 and J is TRBJ1-1; the D is unclear. The CDR3 runs to 15 residues. The V end lost 0 bases, the J end lost 1 base, and 10 bases lay between the germline ends. CDR1 is SGHRS and CDR2 is YFSETQ in the germline V gene. The CDR3 DNA reads as TGCGCCAGCAGCTTGGAGCCGGGGTCGAACACTGAAGCTTTCTTT. Protein sequence: CASSLEPGSNTEAFF.

The CDR3 here is CASSPEDISGANVLTF. Here the CDR3 DNA reads TGTGCCAGCAGTCCCGAGGACATCTCTGGGGCCAACGTCCTGACTTTC. This chain uses TRBV28 with TRBJ2-6, with D possibly being TRBD1 (5 bases). This CDR3 is 16 amino acids long. Germline-derived CDR1 and CDR2 are MDHEN and SYDVKM. Trimming shortened V by 5 bases and J by 0 bases, and 11 bases separated the two germline ends.

The V call is TRBV6-4, the J call TRBJ2-7; TRBD2 aligns across 14 bases. The length of the CDR3 is 15 residues. Per germline, CDR1 MRHNA and CDR2 SNTAGT. Trimming at V came to 3 bases and at J to 5 bases, leaving 3 bases not matched to a gene. The CDR3 loop is CASSETSGGAHEQYF. The CDR3 DNA sequence: TGTGCCAGCAGTGAGACTAGCGGGGGGGCCCACGAGCAGTACTTC.

V and J are TRBV9 and TRBJ2-3; 12 bases line up with TRBD2. The CDR3 runs to 16 residues. CDR1 and CDR2 from the germline V gene are SGDLS and YYNGEE. V was pared by 4 bases and J by 1 base, with 4 bases of the junction left unmatched. CDR3 region: CASSLRTSGGTDTQYF. CDR3 nucleotides: TGTGCCAGCAGCCTCCGGACTAGCGGGGGCACAGATACGCAGTATTTT.

The chain joins TRBV5-4 to TRBJ2-1; D remains unclear. Trimming took 4 bases from V and 5 from J, leaving 10 bases between them. Per germline, CDR1 SGHNT and CDR2 YYREEE (reference sequence). This CDR3 has 13 residues. CDR3 bases: TGTGCCAGCAGCCCCACAGTTAACAATGAGCAGTTCTTC. Translation: CASSPTVNNEQFF.

The chain links TRBV6-5 to TRBJ1-2; weak D call: TRBD1 (6 bases). V lost 4 bases and J lost 8, with 17 bases in between. This CDR3 is 14 amino acids long. Germline lookup yields CDR1 MNHEY and CDR2 SVGAGI. The chain's CDR3 is CASSSSPGGGGYTF. The DNA of the CDR3 is TGTGCCAGCAGTTCCTCCCCGGGGGGCGGGGGCTACACCTTC.

In its sample, this clone was seen once. This chain connects TRBV4-1 to TRBJ1-3; TRBD1 aligns across 9 bases. V gave up 0 bases and J gave up 1 base; unmatched junction bases: 4. The CDR3 runs 17 residues. The V gene's germline CDR1 is MGHRA and CDR2 YSYEKL. CDR3 bases: TGCGCCAGCAGCCAAGACAAACAGGGGGCTTCTGGAAACACCATATATTTT. Translating it yields CASSQDKQGASGNTIYF.

The chain carries TRBV3-1 (or the pseudogene TRBV3-2) and TRBJ1-2; D might be TRBD1 (5 bases). V shed 2 bases and J shed 2 bases, with 6 bases lying between them. Per germline, CDR1 LGHDT and CDR2 YNNKEL (reference sequence). The CDR3 covers 13 residues. CDR3 sequence (DNA): TGTGCCAGCAGCCAAAGGGGCAACTATGGCTACACCTTC. It is translated as CASSQRGNYGYTF.

This clone was detected only a few times. The V gene is TRBV19, the J gene TRBJ1-2; maybe TRBD1 (5 bases). The germline gives CDR1 LNHDA, CDR2 SQIVND (reference sequence). The ends were cut back, 7 bases at V and 5 bases at J, with 14 bases in the middle. This CDR3 spans 13 amino acids. The CDR3 sequence is CASNPPQGYGYTF. CDR3 DNA sequence: TGTGCCAGTAACCCCCCCCAGGGATATGGCTACACCTTC.

The J gene is TRBJ1-5, the V gene TRBV19; maybe TRBD1 (6 bases). This CDR3 has 16 residues. Germline CDR1 and CDR2: LNHDA and SQIVND (reference sequence). The V gene lost 5 bases and the J gene lost 0 bases, with 14 bases spanning the gap. The CDR3 sequence: CASSFQGSYSNQPQHF. The CDR3 bases are TGTGCCAGTAGTTTCCAGGGGTCATATAGCAATCAGCCCCAGCATTTT.

This clone is a singleton in its sample. V usage is TRBV11-3 and J usage is TRBJ2-7; no firm D call. Trimming removed 1 base from V and 4 bases from J, with 14 bases in between. Germline lookup yields CDR1 SGHNT and CDR2 YENEEA. CDR3 length equals 15 residues. CDR3 in amino acids: CASSLAGSDGYEQYF. The CDR3 nucleotides read TGTGCCAGCAGCTTAGCTGGCAGTGACGGGTACGAGCAGTACTTC.

V gene TRBV19 combines with J gene TRBJ2-5, with TRBD1 identical over 7 bases. The CDR3 is made up of 11 amino acids. Germline-derived CDR1 and CDR2 are LNHDA and SQIVND (reference sequence). J gave up 5 bases and V 6 bases, and 0 bases lay outside the gene matches. CDR3 protein: CASRTGETQYF. The DNA of the CDR3 is TGTGCCAGTAGGACAGGGGAGACCCAGTACTTC.

The chain employs TRBV11-2 and TRBJ2-5; unclear D gene. Germline loops: CDR1 SGHAT, CDR2 FQNNGV. The V end was cut by 2 bases, the J end by 3 bases, with 13 bases between. The CDR3 has 15 amino acids. The CDR3 DNA follows: TGTGCCAGCAGCTTAAATTACGGTACGAAAGAGACCCAGTACTTC. Protein sequence: CASSLNYGTKETQYF.

CDR3 amino acids: CATSRDLGTGVSYGYTF. The CDR3 DNA reads as TGTGCCACCAGCAGAGATTTGGGAACAGGGGTCAGCTATGGCTACACCTTC. This chain joins TRBV15 and TRBJ1-2; 7 bases fit TRBD1. From germline, CDR1 is LNHNV and CDR2 YYDKDF (reference sequence). The J segment lost 4 bases and the V segment lost 0 bases, leaving 11 bases of the junction unmatched. The CDR3 length is 17 residues.